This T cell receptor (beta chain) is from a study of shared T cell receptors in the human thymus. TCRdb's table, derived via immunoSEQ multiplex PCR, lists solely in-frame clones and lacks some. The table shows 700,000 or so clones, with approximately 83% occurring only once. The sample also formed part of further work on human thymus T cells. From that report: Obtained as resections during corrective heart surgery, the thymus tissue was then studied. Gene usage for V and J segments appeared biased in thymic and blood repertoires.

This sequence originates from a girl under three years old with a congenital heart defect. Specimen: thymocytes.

CDR3 residues: CASSQYPRGRHADTQYF. CDR3 nucleotides: TGTGCCAGCAGCCAATATCCGCGGGGGAGACACGCAGATACGCAGTATTTT. The chain has TRBV28 and TRBJ2-3; TRBD2 agrees at 7 bases. The germline V gene encodes CDR1 MDHEN and CDR2 SYDVKM. The V and J ends lost 6 bases and 4 bases, in that order; junction bases with no gene match: 16. The CDR3 runs to 17 residues. The complete variable domain, with remaining parts taken from reference TRBV28 and TRBJ2-3, reads DVKVTQSSRYLVKRTGEKVFLECVQDMDHENMFWYRQDPGLGLRLIYFSYDVKMKEKGDIPEGYSVSREKKERFSLILESASTNQTSMYLCASSQYPRGRHADTQYFGPGTRLTVL.